Below are 30 T cell receptor beta chains sequenced from a single sample in a study of cytomegalovirus exposure and HLA in healthy donors. The PCR was carried out with 60 Vbeta primers and 13 Jbeta primers. Clones were read by immunoSEQ multiplex PCR, and TCRdb kept only the in-frame ones, dropping some. Of over 150,000 clones listed, roughly four fifths were seen once; the top ten hold roughly 4.2%. Material: PBMCs. The receptors here all came from a man aged 40-49 years in good health and CMV-seronegative.

V is TRBV18 and J is TRBJ1-2, with a weak D call TRBD1 (5 bases). The CDR3 is 15 residues long. Trimming removed 2 bases from V and 4 bases from J, with 14 bases in between. The V gene's germline CDR1 is KGHSH and CDR2 LQKENI. CDR3 in DNA: TGTGCCAGCTCACCATTTGACAGACACTTCTATGGCTACACCTTC. Protein sequence: CASSPFDRHFYGYTF. The full variable domain, rest sourced from reference TRBV18 and TRBJ1-2, is NAGVMQNPRHLVRRRGQEARLRCSPMKGHSHVYWYRQLPEEGLKFMVYLQKENIIDESGMPKERFSAEFPKEGPSILRIQQVVRGDSAAYFCASSPFDRHFYGYTFGSGTRLTVV.

The rearrangement uses TRBV6-1 and TRBJ1-5; D may be TRBD1 (5 bases). The CDR3 totals 15 residues. Germline loops: CDR1 MNHNS, CDR2 SASEGT. V was clipped by 1 base and J by 4 bases, with 11 bases between them. The chain's CDR3 is CASSEGQLQNQPQHF. CDR3 coding DNA: TGTGCCAGCAGTGAAGGACAGCTCCAGAATCAGCCCCAGCATTTT.

The rearrangement links TRBV10-1 to TRBJ1-4; D perhaps matches TRBD1 (5 bases). The germline CDR1 and CDR2 sequences are WNHNN and SYGVQD (reference sequence). V was pared by 11 bases and J by 7 bases, with 17 bases between. The CDR3 has 13 amino acids. This CDR3 is CAPKEQVGEKLFF. CDR3 DNA sequence: TGCGCCCCCAAAGAACAGGTGGGTGAAAAACTGTTTTTT.

This clone was seen a single time. The chain carries TRBV6-1 and TRBJ2-2, with 7 bases fitting TRBD1. Germline CDR1 is MNHNS and CDR2 is SASEGT. V dropped 10 bases and J dropped 4; count of bases not matched to a gene: 6. The CDR3 is made up of 13 amino acids. The CDR3 DNA follows: TGTGCCAACGGACAGGACTTCACCGGGGAGCTGTTTTTT. This gives the protein CANGQDFTGELFF.

V and J are TRBV15 and TRBJ2-3; the D gene is possibly TRBD2 (5 bases). This CDR3 is 14 amino acids long. Trimming shortened V by 6 bases and J by 2 bases, and 12 bases separated the two germline ends. The V gene's germline CDR1 is LNHNV and CDR2 YYDKDF (reference sequence). In nucleotides, the CDR3 is TGTGCCACCAGTTTACGCGGGTTCACAGATACGCAGTATTTT. Protein sequence: CATSLRGFTDTQYF.

The chain carries TRBV11-2 and TRBJ2-6; D not resolved. The germline CDR1 and CDR2 sequences are SGHAT and FQNNGV. V was pared by 4 bases and J by 0 bases, with 4 bases between. This CDR3 is built from 14 residues. The CDR3 DNA follows: TGTGCCAGCAGCTCCTCCTCTGGGGCCAACGTCCTGACTTTC. Its translation is CASSSSSGANVLTF.

The genes are TRBV19 and TRBJ2-3; D ambiguous. Deletions cut 7 bases from V and 0 bases from J, with 11 bases between. CDR1 and CDR2 (germline): LNHDA, SQIVND (reference sequence). This CDR3 spans 14 amino acids. CDR3 residues: CASKDTSSTDTQYF. The CDR3, as DNA: TGTGCCAGTAAAGACACTTCTAGCACAGATACGCAGTATTTT.

V usage is TRBV12-5 and J usage is TRBJ2-1, with 10 bases fitting TRBD1. V shed 0 bases, J shed 9 bases, and the junction held 8 bases outside the gene matches. The CDR3 loop spans 16 amino acids. Germline V gene data show CDR1 as LGHNT and CDR2 as FRNRAP. The CDR3 bases are TGTGCTAGTGGTTTGGTAACGGGGACAGGGGTGAGTGAGCAGTTCTTC. Translation: CASGLVTGTGVSEQFF.

This clone was found a few times. V gene TRBV7-8 combines with J gene TRBJ2-3; TRBD2 aligns across 8 bases. Losses at the gene ends were 0 bases for V and 3 bases for J; bases not matched to a gene: 8. The germline V gene encodes CDR1 SGHVS and CDR2 FQNEAQ. This CDR3 region has 17 residues. The CDR3 protein is CASSLAGGAVSTDTQYF. CDR3 coding DNA: TGTGCCAGCAGCTTAGCCGGGGGGGCGGTTAGTACAGATACGCAGTATTTT. The variable domain in full, completed from reference TRBV7-8 and TRBJ2-3, reads GAGVSQSPRYKVAKRGQDVALRCDPISGHVSLFWYQQALGQGPEFLTYFQNEAQLDKSGLPSDRFFAERPEGSVSTLKIQRTQQEDSAVYLCASSLAGGAVSTDTQYFGPGTRLTVL.

The J gene is TRBJ2-1, the V gene TRBV9, with 7 bases identical to TRBD1. This CDR3 has 14 amino acids. V dropped 0 bases and J dropped 4; count of bases not matched to a gene: 1. Germline V CDR1 and CDR2: SGDLS, YYNGEE. Here the CDR3 reads CASSVGDRYNEQFF. Here the CDR3 DNA reads TGTGCCAGCAGCGTAGGGGACAGATACAATGAGCAGTTCTTC.

This chain joins TRBV6-5 and TRBJ2-2, with 8 nucleotides matching TRBD2. The trim removed 5 bases at V and 6 bases at J, leaving 2 bases unmatched. Germline V gene lookup returns CDR1 MNHEY and CDR2 SVGAGI. This CDR3 contains 13 residues. The CDR3 sequence is CASSIAGPGELFF. DNA for the CDR3: TGTGCCAGCAGTATAGCGGGGCCCGGGGAGCTGTTTTTT.

The CDR3: CASNGGGNTIYF. The CDR3 region has the DNA TGTGCCAGCAACGGGGGTGGAAACACCATATATTTT. The genes are TRBV2 and TRBJ1-3; D possibly corresponds to TRBD1 (5 bases). The CDR3 sequence is 12 residues long. V shed 7 bases and J shed 3 bases, with 7 bases lying between them. Germline loops: CDR1 SNHLY, CDR2 FYNNEI. The variable domain in full, with the rest retrieved from reference TRBV2 and TRBJ1-3, is EPEVTQTPSHQVTQMGQEVILRCVPISNHLYFYWYRQILGQKVEFLVSFYNNEISEKSEIFDDQFSVERPDGSNFTLKIRSTKLEDSAMYFCASNGGGNTIYFGEGSWLTVV.

This clone was observed a few times. The chain couples TRBV4-3 to TRBJ1-6, with D tentatively TRBD1 (6 bases). This CDR3 is 15 amino acids long. Germline CDR1 LGHNA, CDR2 YSLEER. Trimming stripped 3 bases from V and 8 bases from J, with 14 bases between. CDR3 sequence: CASSQRTANYSPLHF. The CDR3, as DNA: TGCGCCAGCAGCCAGAGGACAGCAAACTATTCACCCCTCCACTTT.

V gene TRBV29-1 combines with J gene TRBJ2-3; possible D gene TRBD1, 6 bases. CDR3 length: 15 residues. CDR1 is SQVTM, CDR2 ANQGSEA, per germline. Trimming cost V 2 bases and J 1 base, with 13 bases left between them. This CDR3 reads CSVESSGVGTDTQYF. In nucleotides, the CDR3 is TGCAGCGTTGAATCGTCAGGGGTAGGCACAGATACGCAGTATTTT.

The chain joins TRBV7-9 to TRBJ2-6; maybe TRBD1 (6 bases). Trimming stripped 5 bases from V and 0 bases from J, with 14 bases between. The CDR3 totals 17 residues. Germline V lookup: CDR1 SEHNR, CDR2 FQNEAQ (reference sequence). DNA of the CDR3: TGTGCCAGCAGCCCGTACAGGGCCCGCTCTGGGGCCAACGTCCTGACTTTC. Translated: CASSPYRARSGANVLTF.

The gene calls are TRBV6-6 and TRBJ1-2; maybe TRBD1 (5 bases). Trimming removed 7 bases from V and 7 bases from J, with 16 bases in between. This CDR3 comprises 13 residues. Per germline, CDR1 MNHNY and CDR2 SVGAGI (reference sequence). Here the CDR3 reads CASTWGVRGGYTF. The CDR3, as DNA: TGTGCCAGCACCTGGGGGGTCCGCGGTGGCTACACCTTC.

The J gene is TRBJ1-1, the V gene TRBV6-1; no clear D. Germline V lookup: CDR1 MNHNS, CDR2 SASEGT. The length of the CDR3 is 11 residues. Trimming removed 6 bases from V and 11 bases from J, with 13 bases in between. The CDR3 nucleotides read TGTGCCAGCAGATCGACCAGGTGGGCTTTCTTT. It encodes CASRSTRWAFF.

This clone was seen only a few times. The CDR3 is CASSFLGGETEAFF. As DNA, the CDR3 is TGTGCCAGCAGTTTTCTAGGAGGGGAAACTGAAGCTTTCTTT. This rearrangement joins TRBV28 to TRBJ1-1; D might be TRBD1 (5 bases). The CDR3 runs 14 residues. Germline values: CDR1 MDHEN, CDR2 SYDVKM. V was pared by 3 bases and J by 5 bases, with 13 bases between.

A few counts support this clone. V and J are TRBV7-9 and TRBJ2-7; 10 nucleotides agree with TRBD1. The CDR3 contains 14 residues. CDR1 SEHNR and CDR2 FQNEAQ come from the germline V gene (reference sequence). V lost 6 bases, J lost 7 bases, and 9 bases stayed unmatched. Here the CDR3 DNA reads TGTGCCAGCAGGACCGGGACAGGGGAGTTAGAGCAGTACTTC. This translates into CASRTGTGELEQYF.

The chain combines TRBV13 with TRBJ1-3, with a weak D call TRBD1 (6 bases). The length of the CDR3 is 16 residues. The V gene lost 4 bases and the J gene lost 2 bases, with 15 bases spanning the gap. CDR1 is PRHDT and CDR2 is FYEKMQ in the germline V gene (reference sequence). CDR3 sequence (DNA): TGTGCCAGCAGCTGGTACAGGGAGTTAGCTGGAAACACCATATATTTT. Its protein is CASSWYRELAGNTIYF.

This sequence joins TRBV7-3 and TRBJ2-3; the match to TRBD2 covers 7 bases. The CDR3 spans 16 residues. CDR1 and CDR2 from the germline V gene are SGHTA and FQGTGA. Trimming at V came to 3 bases and at J to 2 bases, leaving 8 bases not matched to a gene. Here the CDR3 reads CASSFGLAVHTDTQYF. The CDR3 bases are TGTGCCAGCAGCTTCGGGCTAGCGGTACACACAGATACGCAGTATTTT.

The gene calls are TRBV30 and TRBJ2-1; no firm D call. Germline V gives CDR1 GTSNPN, CDR2 SVGIG (reference sequence). The CDR3 consists of 14 residues. V shed 5 bases and J shed 8 bases, with 19 bases lying between them. The CDR3: CAWGPVSLPHEQFF. The DNA for the CDR3 is TGTGCCTGGGGTCCGGTCTCACTCCCCCATGAGCAGTTCTTC.

The rearrangement joins TRBV5-1 to TRBJ1-6, with 8 bases identical to TRBD1. Per the germline V gene, CDR1 is SGHRS and CDR2 is YFSETQ. V was clipped by 4 bases and J by 10 bases; unmatched bases: 7. The CDR3 is 14 residues long. DNA for the CDR3: TGCGCCAGCAGCCCGGGACAGGCTGGATCACCCCTCCACTTT. Its translation: CASSPGQAGSPLHF.

The gene calls are TRBV29-1 and TRBJ1-1; D is perhaps TRBD1 (6 bases). The CDR3 runs to 13 residues. CDR1 SQVTM and CDR2 ANQGSEA come from the germline V gene. V lost 6 bases and J lost 3, with 14 bases in between. The DNA for the CDR3 is TGCAGCGTGCACAGGGTGGGGGACACTGAAGCTTTCTTT. This encodes CSVHRVGDTEAFF.

The rearrangement uses TRBV6-4 and TRBJ1-2, with D possibly matching TRBD1 (6 bases). V lost 6 bases and J 2 bases, leaving 16 bases between the germline ends. Germline V gives CDR1 MRHNA, CDR2 SNTAGT. CDR3 size: 15 residues. In nucleotides, the CDR3 is TGTGCCAGCAGGGGCGAGGCGGGGGCGAACTATGGCTACACCTTC. Translating gives CASRGEAGANYGYTF.

J is TRBJ1-5 and V is TRBV12-2. TRBV12-2 is labeled a pseudogene. This CDR3 has 15 amino acids. The CDR3: CASRLARGIGQPQHF. DNA for the CDR3: TGTGCAAGTCGCTTAGCGCGGGGAATTGGACAGCCCCAGCATTTT.

The chain joins TRBV5-1 to TRBJ2-2; 8 nucleotides line up with TRBD1. The CDR3 spans 17 residues. The V gene's germline CDR1 is SGHRS and CDR2 YFSETQ. Trimming cost V 0 bases and J 4 bases; bases outside gene matches: 8. CDR3 bases: TGCGCCAGCAGCTTGGGGCCCCAGGGGGCTGGCACCGGGGAGCTGTTTTTT. Amino acids: CASSLGPQGAGTGELFF.

By sample share, this clone is large. This chain connects TRBV19 to TRBJ1-1; the D gene is possibly TRBD1 (6 bases). CDR3 length: 14 amino acids. V lost 5 bases, J lost 1 base, and 11 bases lay in between. CDR1 and CDR2 (germline): LNHDA, SQIVND (reference sequence). The CDR3 region has the DNA TGTGCCAGTAGTCGACAGGTCGGGAACACTGAAGCTTTCTTT. This gives the protein CASSRQVGNTEAFF.

The chain couples TRBV27 to TRBJ1-6; 8 positions agree with TRBD1. The germline V gene encodes CDR1 MNHEY and CDR2 SMNVEV (reference sequence). The J segment lost 7 bases and the V segment lost 3 bases, leaving 5 bases of the junction unmatched. The CDR3 is 15 residues long. The CDR3 spells CASSLGQARNSPLHF. CDR3 nucleotides: TGTGCCAGCAGTTTGGGACAGGCTCGGAATTCACCCCTCCACTTT.

Written as DNA, the CDR3 is TGCGCCAGCAGCTTGCTCATGGAGAATTCACCCCTCCACTTT. It codes for CASSLLMENSPLHF. The chain is built from TRBV5-1 and TRBJ1-6; D gene uncertain. CDR3 size: 14 residues. V shed 1 base and J shed 7 bases, with 9 bases lying between them. CDR1 is SGHRS and CDR2 is YFSETQ in the germline V gene. The variable domain in full, with the rest retrieved from reference TRBV5-1 and TRBJ1-6, is KAGVTQTPRYLIKTRGQQVTLSCSPISGHRSVSWYQQTPGQGLQFLFEYFSETQRNKGNFPGRFSGRQFSNSRSEMNVSTLELGDSALYLCASSLLMENSPLHFGNGTRLTVT.